The 5 T cell receptor beta chains below come from one sample, sequenced in a study of Tregs in tolerant kidney transplant recipients. Clones were sequenced by immunoSEQ multiplex PCR, and TCRdb holds only the in-frame ones, with some missing. The sample is made up of 25,000 to 35,000 clones, and the top ten hold about 8.1% of it. The material was CD8+ T cells from blood, obtained before the transplant. Receptor source: a human donor who received a combined kidney and bone marrow transplant.

As to this clone: From the germline J gene comes the end of the CDR3, since the read stops 3 residues before it. J is TRBJ2-2 and V is TRBV19; 8 bases match TRBD2. The CDR3 spans 15 residues. From germline, CDR1 is LNHDA and CDR2 SQIVND (reference sequence). Unmatched junction bases numbered 2, after V lost 1 base and J lost 4 bases. CDR3 region: CASSIGGGPTGELFF. CDR3 DNA (partial): TGTGCCAGTAGTATAGGCGGGGGGCCCACCGGGGAG. The variable domain in full, completed from reference TRBV19 and TRBJ2-2, reads DGGITQSPKYLFRKEGQNVTLSCEQNLNHDAMYWYRQDPGQGLRLIYYSQIVNDFQKGDIAEGYSVSREKKESFPLTVTSAQKNPTAFYLCASSIGGGPTGELFFGEGSRLTVL.

To note about this clone: From the germline J gene comes the end of the CDR3, since the read stops 3 residues before it. The J gene is TRBJ2-7, the V gene TRBV23-1, with D unresolved. TRBV23-1 has ORF status, its function being uncertain. CDR3 length equals 12 residues. V lost 4 bases to trimming and J lost 4 bases, with 8 bases between them. The covered CDR3 bases are TGCGCCAGCAGTCGCGTGTCATACGAG. Protein: CASSRVSYE. The full CDR3 is CASSRVSYEQYF.

On this clone itself: The CDR3 is cut off 3 residues early in the read; its end comes from the germline J gene. The V gene is TRBV5-1, the J gene TRBJ2-4, with TRBD1 identical over 7 bases. V dropped 4 bases and J dropped 9; count of bases not matched to a gene: 10. CDR1 is SGHRS, CDR2 YFSETQ, per germline. This CDR3 has 14 residues. Incomplete CDR3 DNA: TGCGCCAGCAGCATGGGAACAGGGGTTAGCATT. Encoded protein: CASSMGTGVSI. The full CDR3 is CASSMGTGVSIQYF.

Details on this clone: The read stops 3 residues short of the end of the CDR3; the missing end is completed from the germline J gene. The genes are TRBV6-2 or TRBV6-3 and TRBJ1-1, with 12 bases matching TRBD1. The CDR3 is made up of 13 amino acids. Trimming cost V 6 bases and J 7 bases; bases outside gene matches: 3. Germline V gene data show CDR1 as MNHEY and CDR2 as SVGEGT. CDR3 loop: CASSGTGGSEAFF. CDR3 DNA, as far as it was read: TGTGCCAGCAGCGGGACAGGGGGCAGTGAA.

A word on this clone: The read stops 3 residues short of the end of the CDR3; the missing end is completed from the germline J gene. The V and J genes are TRBV10-3 and TRBJ1-2; D is perhaps TRBD1 (5 bases). Per the germline V gene, CDR1 is ENHRY and CDR2 is SYGVKD. The CDR3 loop spans 14 amino acids. V lost 6 bases and J 2 bases, leaving 13 bases between the germline ends. CDR3 amino acids: CAIRLTDVNYGYTF. Partial CDR3 DNA: TGTGCCATCAGATTGACAGACGTGAACTATGGC.